This TCR beta chain stems from a study of blood T cell repertoires in COVID-19. Germline CDR1 is SGHVS and CDR2 is FQNEAQ. J lost 6 bases, V lost 1 base, and 9 bases had no gene match. This CDR3 has 15 residues. Using immunoSEQ multiplex PCR, the repertoire was profiled, and TCRdb retains in-frame clones only, with some absent. The top ten clones hold 6% to 7% of a sample with fewer than 350,000 clones, over 75% of them seen once. The clonotype was recovered from a woman in her thirties with COVID-19, enrolled during active disease. Sequencing input: peripheral blood. J is TRBJ2-7 and V is TRBV7-8, with TRBD2 matching over 7 bases. CDR3 bases: TGTGCCAGCAGCTTAGACGGACTAGTCGCTAGCGAGCAGTACTTC. The encoded protein is CASSLDGLVASEQYF.